Listed below are T cell receptor beta chains from one sample, sequenced in a study of T cell responses to AZD1222 COVID-19 vaccine. Some clones are missing from TCRdb's copy, which holds only in-frame ones; the method was immunoSEQ multiplex PCR. The sample lists more than 100,000 clones; 87% were seen once. The sequences come from peripheral blood, collected on day 0 of AZD1222 vaccination. These receptors originate from an adult in good health. The CDR3 runs from the conserved cysteine through the conserved F or W. Fields, in order: CDR3 length, J gene, clone size, D gene, V gene, CDR3 DNA, CDR3 protein. A D gene is named only where the DNA matches it firmly. Rows may omit the clone size; those that give it use once, few, many or a size class.

len: 15; j_gene: TRBJ1-4; abundance: few; d_gene: -; v_gene: TRBV19; CDR3nt: TGTGCCAGTAGTCCGGACGGTCGAACTAATGAAAAACTGTTTTTT; CDR3aa: CASSPDGRTNEKLFF
len: 15; j_gene: TRBJ1-1; abundance: -; d_gene: TRBD1; v_gene: TRBV7-6; CDR3nt: TGTGCCAGCAGCCGGGACAGGGCGATGAACACTGAAGCTTTCTTT; CDR3aa: CASSRDRAMNTEAFF
len: 13; j_gene: TRBJ1-2; abundance: -; d_gene: -; v_gene: TRBV11-3; CDR3nt: TGTGCCAGCAGCCCCCGGACAGACTATGGCTACACCTTC; CDR3aa: CASSPRTDYGYTF
len: 14; j_gene: TRBJ1-5; abundance: -; d_gene: -; v_gene: TRBV6-5; CDR3nt: TGTGCCAGCACCTCCAGGGGTATGGTTCAGCCCCAGCATTTT; CDR3aa: CASTSRGMVQPQHF
len: 13; j_gene: TRBJ2-7; abundance: -; d_gene: -; v_gene: TRBV4-1; CDR3nt: TGCGCCAGCAGCCATGCGGGCTCCTACGAGCAGTACTTC; CDR3aa: CASSHAGSYEQYF
len: 10; j_gene: TRBJ1-4; abundance: -; d_gene: -; v_gene: TRBV20-1; CDR3nt: TGCAGTGCTAGAGGCCGGTCTCTGTTTTTT; CDR3aa: CSARGRSLFF
len: 15; j_gene: TRBJ1-1; abundance: -; d_gene: -; v_gene: TRBV6-1; CDR3nt: TGTGCCAGCAGTGAAGGGCAGGAAGCGTGGGCTGAAGCTTTCTTT; CDR3aa: CASSEGQEAWAEAFF
len: 14; j_gene: TRBJ2-7; abundance: -; d_gene: TRBD1; v_gene: TRBV4-3; CDR3nt: TGCGCCAGCAGCCAAGGGACAGGTACCTACGAGCAGTACTTC; CDR3aa: CASSQGTGTYEQYF
len: 14; j_gene: TRBJ2-5; abundance: -; d_gene: -; v_gene: TRBV4-2; CDR3nt: TGTGCCAGCAGCCCTGGGGGCACTCAAGAGACCCAGTACTTC; CDR3aa: CASSPGGTQETQYF
len: 15; j_gene: TRBJ1-4; abundance: -; d_gene: TRBD1; v_gene: TRBV19; CDR3nt: TGTGCCAGTAGTGGGACAGGGTTAGCTAATGAAAAACTGTTTTTT; CDR3aa: CASSGTGLANEKLFF
len: 14; j_gene: TRBJ1-3; abundance: -; d_gene: TRBD1; v_gene: TRBV6-5; CDR3nt: TGTGCCAGCAGACCACAGGGGGCTGGAAACACCATATATTTT; CDR3aa: CASRPQGAGNTIYF
len: 15; j_gene: TRBJ2-3; abundance: -; d_gene: -; v_gene: TRBV5-4; CDR3nt: TGTGCCAGCAGCTTGAGGGGGACTAGCACAGATACGCAGTATTTT; CDR3aa: CASSLRGTSTDTQYF
len: 15; j_gene: TRBJ2-7; abundance: -; d_gene: TRBD2; v_gene: TRBV30; CDR3nt: TGTGCCTGGAGTGTCAAGGGGCTAGCGGGATACGAGCAGTACTTC; CDR3aa: CAWSVKGLAGYEQYF
len: 13; j_gene: TRBJ1-2; abundance: -; d_gene: TRBD1; v_gene: TRBV7-9; CDR3nt: TGTGCCAGCAGTTGGGACAGGTGGGGCGGCTACACCTTC; CDR3aa: CASSWDRWGGYTF
len: 17; j_gene: TRBJ1-5; abundance: many; d_gene: -; v_gene: TRBV5-4; CDR3nt: TGTGCCAGCAGCTTCTATGGCGGCAGGGGAAGCAATCAGCCCCAGCATTTT; CDR3aa: CASSFYGGRGSNQPQHF
len: 14; j_gene: TRBJ2-6; abundance: -; d_gene: -; v_gene: TRBV29-1; CDR3nt: TGCAGCGTTCCAGGGGTCTCTGGGGCCAACGTCCTGACTTTC; CDR3aa: CSVPGVSGANVLTF
len: 13; j_gene: TRBJ2-7; abundance: -; d_gene: -; v_gene: TRBV5-1; CDR3nt: TGCGCCAGCAGCTCCGACCCCAGCTACGAGCAGTACTTC; CDR3aa: CASSSDPSYEQYF
len: 17; j_gene: TRBJ2-3; abundance: once; d_gene: TRBD1; v_gene: TRBV15; CDR3nt: TGTGCCACCAGCAGAGACCGACAGGGGTGGCGGATTGATACGCAGTATTTT; CDR3aa: CATSRDRQGWRIDTQYF
len: 16; j_gene: TRBJ2-7; abundance: -; d_gene: TRBD1; v_gene: TRBV7-3; CDR3nt: TGTGCCAGCAGCTTAACCCAGGGACAGGGTATTTACGAGCAGTACTTC; CDR3aa: CASSLTQGQGIYEQYF
len: 13; j_gene: TRBJ2-3; abundance: -; d_gene: -; v_gene: TRBV5-1; CDR3nt: TGCGCCAGCAGCCCCCAGATGGCAGATACGCAGTATTTT; CDR3aa: CASSPQMADTQYF
len: 14; j_gene: TRBJ1-2; abundance: -; d_gene: -; v_gene: TRBV9; CDR3nt: TGTGCCAGCAGCGAAGGCAGGGCCAACTATGGCTACACCTTC; CDR3aa: CASSEGRANYGYTF
len: 16; j_gene: TRBJ1-3; abundance: -; d_gene: -; v_gene: TRBV23-1; CDR3nt: TGCGCCAGCAGTCACCTCCGGGACCTCTCTGGAAACACCATATATTTT; CDR3aa: CASSHLRDLSGNTIYF
len: 14; j_gene: TRBJ2-7; abundance: -; d_gene: -; v_gene: TRBV4-1; CDR3nt: TGCGCCAGCAGCCAAGATGACAGCTCCTACGAGCAGTACTTC; CDR3aa: CASSQDDSSYEQYF
len: 17; j_gene: TRBJ1-5; abundance: -; d_gene: -; v_gene: TRBV6-6; CDR3nt: TGTGCCAGCAGTCGGACTCCTCCCGGGGCGAGGAATCAGCCCCAGCATTTT; CDR3aa: CASSRTPPGARNQPQHF
len: 15; j_gene: TRBJ2-3; abundance: -; d_gene: -; v_gene: TRBV28; CDR3nt: TGTGCCAGCACTACAGGGCGACTTCACACAGATACGCAGTATTTT; CDR3aa: CASTTGRLHTDTQYF
len: 14; j_gene: TRBJ1-5; abundance: -; d_gene: TRBD1; v_gene: TRBV29-1; CDR3nt: TGCAGCGCCGCACAGGGGAATAGCAATCAGCCCCAGCATTTT; CDR3aa: CSAAQGNSNQPQHF
len: 13; j_gene: TRBJ1-2; abundance: -; d_gene: -; v_gene: TRBV30; CDR3nt: TGTGCCTACTTCCGACAGGCCAACTATGGCTACACCTTC; CDR3aa: CAYFRQANYGYTF
len: 14; j_gene: TRBJ1-1; abundance: -; d_gene: -; v_gene: TRBV13; CDR3nt: TGTGCCAGCAGCCTGGGACGGTTGAACACTGAAGCTTTCTTT; CDR3aa: CASSLGRLNTEAFF
len: 17; j_gene: TRBJ1-1; abundance: -; d_gene: -; v_gene: TRBV28; CDR3nt: TGTGCCAGCAGTTTACCGCTCGGTGGGGGACGCCAACCTGAAGCTTTCTTT; CDR3aa: CASSLPLGGGRQPEAFF
len: 15; j_gene: TRBJ2-7; abundance: -; d_gene: -; v_gene: TRBV29-1; CDR3nt: -; CDR3aa: CSDPQRAYRCGEQYF
len: 14; j_gene: TRBJ1-1; abundance: -; d_gene: -; v_gene: TRBV7-3; CDR3nt: TGTGCCAGCAGTGCCACAGGGAGGTCGACTGAAGCTTTCTTT; CDR3aa: CASSATGRSTEAFF
len: 15; j_gene: TRBJ1-4; abundance: -; d_gene: TRBD1; v_gene: TRBV7-9; CDR3nt: TGTGCCAGCAGCCACCGGGACAGGGTTAATGAAAAACTGTTTTTT; CDR3aa: CASSHRDRVNEKLFF
len: 13; j_gene: TRBJ2-4; abundance: -; d_gene: -; v_gene: TRBV6-2/TRBV6-3; CDR3nt: TGTGCCAGCAGCGCCTGGGGGGCGAACATTCAGTACTTC; CDR3aa: CASSAWGANIQYF
len: 17; j_gene: TRBJ2-2; abundance: -; d_gene: TRBD1; v_gene: TRBV3-1/TRBV3-2; CDR3nt: TGTGCCAGCAGCCAAGTCCCGGGACAGGGCTTTACCGGGGAGCTGTTTTTT; CDR3aa: CASSQVPGQGFTGELFF
len: 15; j_gene: TRBJ2-3; abundance: -; d_gene: TRBD1; v_gene: TRBV7-9; CDR3nt: TGTGCCAGCAGCTTATTGGCAGGGGGCATAGATACGCAGTATTTT; CDR3aa: CASSLLAGGIDTQYF
len: 16; j_gene: TRBJ1-6; abundance: -; d_gene: TRBD1; v_gene: TRBV7-2; CDR3nt: TGTGCCAGCAGCGGACGAACCGGGACAGGGAATTCACCCCTCCACTTT; CDR3aa: CASSGRTGTGNSPLHF
len: 18; j_gene: TRBJ2-3; abundance: -; d_gene: TRBD2; v_gene: TRBV7-8; CDR3nt: TGTGCCAGCAGCTTAGGAGTAGGCGGGGGGGCAGGGGTAGGTACGCAGTATTTT; CDR3aa: CASSLGVGGGAGVGTQYF
len: 13; j_gene: TRBJ2-7; abundance: -; d_gene: -; v_gene: TRBV5-1; CDR3nt: TGCGCCAGCAGCTTGGGACGGCACTACGAGCAGTACTTC; CDR3aa: CASSLGRHYEQYF
len: 15; j_gene: TRBJ1-1; abundance: -; d_gene: -; v_gene: TRBV3-1/TRBV3-2; CDR3nt: TGTGCCAGCAGCCGCGGGGCCGGGGTAGGAACTGAAGCTTTCTTT; CDR3aa: CASSRGAGVGTEAFF
len: 13; j_gene: TRBJ2-5; abundance: -; d_gene: -; v_gene: TRBV11-1; CDR3nt: TGTGCCAGCAGTAGGGGACCGAAAGAGACCCAGTACTTC; CDR3aa: CASSRGPKETQYF
len: 16; j_gene: TRBJ1-6; abundance: -; d_gene: -; v_gene: TRBV28; CDR3nt: TGTGCCAGCAGTTTAAAAAGTCGGGGGCACAATTCACCCCTCCACTTT; CDR3aa: CASSLKSRGHNSPLHF